A single sample gave rise to the 11 T cell receptor beta chains below, sequenced in a study of PD-1 blockade in classical Hodgkin lymphoma. Generated by immunoSEQ multiplex PCR, the TCRdb table keeps only in-frame clones and is missing some. The data show 95,000 to 100,000 clones, around 89% seen once. With no exception, relapse followed autologous stem cell transplantation in all patients, and brentuximab vedotin exposure varied. The sample consisted of peripheral blood mononuclear cells (PBMCs), taken before the second cycle of nivolumab. Receptor source: a human donor with classical Hodgkin lymphoma.

The gene calls are TRBV28 and TRBJ1-3, with no clear D. The CDR3 is made up of 15 amino acids. Germline V gene sequence: CDR1 MDHEN, CDR2 SYDVKM. Trimming shortened V by 4 bases and J by 0 bases, and 10 bases separated the two germline ends. The CDR3 DNA reads as TGTGCCAGCAGTTCGGGTGATATCTCTGGAAACACCATATATTTT. It translates to CASSSGDISGNTIYF.

CDR3 in DNA: TGTGCCAGCAGCCCACCCCCCGGACAGAGGAGATACTTC. As protein: CASSPPPGQRRYF. The chain uses TRBV28 and TRBJ2-7; a weak D match, TRBD1 (6 bases). Trimming took off 6 bases at V and 13 bases at J, with 22 bases between the two ends. The CDR3 contains 13 residues. The germline gives CDR1 MDHEN, CDR2 SYDVKM.

The rearrangement links TRBV9 to TRBJ2-1; TRBD2 matches at 12 bases. V was pared by 0 bases and J by 9 bases, with 10 bases of the junction left unmatched. Germline lookup yields CDR1 SGDLS and CDR2 YYNGEE. The CDR3 consists of 17 residues. The CDR3: CASSVVVSSGGAAEQFF. The CDR3 DNA reads TGTGCCAGCAGCGTAGTGGTTTCTAGCGGGGGGGCGGCTGAGCAGTTCTTC.

This chain joins TRBV30 and TRBJ2-7, with D perhaps given as TRBD1 or TRBD2 (5 bases each). Per germline, CDR1 GTSNPN and CDR2 SVGIG (reference sequence). The CDR3 runs 14 residues. V was trimmed by 4 bases and J by 9 bases, leaving 22 bases between them. This CDR3 reads CAWNRDGPLLGQYF. For the CDR3, the DNA is TGTGCCTGGAATAGGGACGGACCGCTCCTAGGGCAGTACTTC.

V and J are TRBV2 and TRBJ2-2; either TRBD1 or TRBD2 may fit D (5 bases each). The CDR3 totals 13 residues. Trimming stripped 6 bases from V and 5 bases from J, with 10 bases between. Germline V lookup: CDR1 SNHLY, CDR2 FYNNEI. CDR3 DNA: TGTGCCAGCAGGCAGGGACGAACCGGGGAGCTGTTTTTT. Its translation: CASRQGRTGELFF.

The chain links TRBV4-3 to TRBJ2-3; D is uncertain. CDR3 length: 16 residues. V was clipped by 9 bases and J by 0 bases, with 19 bases between them. The germline CDR1 and CDR2 sequences are LGHNA and YSLEER. DNA for the CDR3: TGCGCCAGTCCCTTGAATCCGACTTCTAGCACAGATACGCAGTATTTT. Its protein product is CASPLNPTSSTDTQYF.

V gene TRBV7-3 combines with J gene TRBJ2-5; D might be TRBD2 (6 bases). Trimming removed 5 bases at V and 4 bases at J, with 20 bases between. In germline, CDR1 is SGHTA, CDR2 FQGTGA. This CDR3 has 16 residues. CDR3 loop: CASSRTGLTGGETQYF. The CDR3 nucleotides read TGTGCCAGCAGCCGTACGGGACTCACTGGTGGAGAGACCCAGTACTTC.

The rearrangement joins TRBV9 to TRBJ2-5; 9 bases are shared with TRBD1. The CDR3 runs 15 residues. CDR1 SGDLS and CDR2 YYNGEE come from the germline V gene. Trimming removed 3 bases from V and 1 base from J; junction bases left unmatched: 4. The CDR3 sequence is CASSGTGATQETQYF. For the CDR3, the DNA is TGTGCCAGCAGCGGGACAGGGGCTACCCAAGAGACCCAGTACTTC.

The V call is TRBV15, the J call TRBJ2-5, with D unclear. The CDR3 runs 16 residues. Germline-derived CDR1 and CDR2 are LNHNV and YYDKDF (reference sequence). V lost 0 bases, J lost 1 base, and 12 bases lay in between. CDR3 in amino acids: CATSREKTPAQETQYF. The CDR3 nucleotides read TGTGCCACCAGCAGAGAAAAAACCCCAGCCCAAGAGACCCAGTACTTC.

The gene calls are TRBV7-2 and TRBJ1-5; D is ambiguous. The V gene lost 1 base and the J gene lost 4 bases, with 11 bases spanning the gap. CDR1 is SGHTA and CDR2 is FQGNSA in the germline V gene. This CDR3 region has 15 residues. This CDR3 is CASSLDLTGNQPQHF. As DNA, the CDR3 is TGTGCCAGCAGCTTAGATCTGACCGGGAATCAGCCCCAGCATTTT. Variable domain in full (rest from reference TRBV7-2 and TRBJ1-5): GAGVSQSPSNKVTEKGKDVELRCDPISGHTALYWYRQSLGQGLEFLIYFQGNSAPDKSGLPSDRFSAERTGGSVSTLTIQRTQQEDSAVYLCASSLDLTGNQPQHFGDGTRLSIL.

This sequence joins TRBV27 and TRBJ1-2; weak D call: TRBD1 (5 bases). The CDR3 has 13 residues. The germline V gene has CDR1 MNHEY and CDR2 SMNVEV (reference sequence). The V end lost 6 bases, the J end lost 0 bases, and 8 bases lay between the germline ends. In DNA form, the CDR3 reads TGTGCCAGCAGACTAGGGGCTAACTATGGCTACACCTTC. Amino acids: CASRLGANYGYTF.